This T cell receptor beta chain stems from a study of control samples from healthy donors and cancer patients. Assay: immunoSEQ multiplex PCR; the TCRdb copy retains only in-frame clones and omits some. This sample yields roughly 150,000 clones, of which about 94% are seen a single time; about 0.64% belongs to the top ten. Trimming shortened V by 7 bases and J by 5 bases, and 14 bases separated the two germline ends. The CDR3 contains 13 residues. Per the germline V gene, CDR1 is MNHNY and CDR2 is SVGAGI (reference sequence). This TCR was sampled from a woman younger than 45 in good health. The sample taken for sequencing was blood. The J gene is TRBJ2-5, the V gene TRBV6-6; maybe TRBD1 (6 bases). The CDR3 DNA sequence: TGTGCCAGCACCAGAAGTGGGGGCGAGACCCAGTACTTC. The encoded protein is CASTRSGGETQYF.